These 17 T cell receptor beta chains share one sample of origin, sequenced in a study of shared clonotypes between healthy human individuals. The method was immunoSEQ multiplex PCR; TCRdb's version includes in-frame clones alone and lacks a portion of them. Among roughly 1,100,000 clones listed, more than 65% were seen once. The sequencing input was memory CD4+ T cells sorted from blood. Subset defined: CD45RA-negative fraction. The receptors originated from a man younger than 30 in good health.

V gene TRBV10-1 combines with J gene TRBJ1-6; 10 bases map to TRBD1. The CDR3 loop spans 16 amino acids. The V segment lost 4 bases and the J segment 9 bases; nucleotides outside the gene matches: 9. Looked up from germline, CDR1 is WNHNN and CDR2 is SYGVQD (reference sequence). CDR3 amino acids: CASSATRDRGSSPLHF. In DNA, the CDR3 is TGCGCCAGCAGTGCCACCCGGGACAGGGGTTCTTCACCCCTCCACTTT.

The chain combines TRBV20-1 with TRBJ1-1, with D possibly being TRBD1 (5 bases). CDR1 and CDR2 (germline): DFQATT, SNEGSKA (reference sequence). The V end lost 8 bases, the J end lost 10 bases, and 17 bases lay between the germline ends. This CDR3 spans 11 amino acids. In nucleotides, the CDR3 is TGCAGTCCCAGGGAAGGGGCGAGAGCTTTCTTT. This sequence encodes CSPREGARAFF.

The chain couples TRBV20-1 to TRBJ2-7, with D uncertain. The CDR3 is 11 residues long. The V gene's germline CDR1 is DFQATT and CDR2 SNEGSKA (reference sequence). Trimming removed 0 bases from V and 11 bases from J, with 11 bases in between. CDR3 DNA: TGCAGTGCTAGAGAACTCCAGCGTGAGTACTTC. Protein product: CSARELQREYF.

There are a few counts of this clone. V and J are TRBV5-4 and TRBJ2-7; D is possibly TRBD1 (6 bases). This CDR3 spans 15 amino acids. Germline V gene sequence: CDR1 SGHNT, CDR2 YYREEE (reference sequence). Between the trimmed V and J ends, which lost 0 bases and 0 bases, there was a span of 10 bases. CDR3 residues: CASSLGTDLSYEQYF. For the CDR3, the DNA is TGTGCCAGCAGCTTGGGGACAGACCTCTCCTACGAGCAGTACTTC.

This chain connects TRBV30 to TRBJ2-5; 7 positions match TRBD1. The junction had 1 base not matched to a gene; V was cut back by 0 bases and J by 9 bases. This CDR3 has 11 residues. Germline lookup yields CDR1 GTSNPN and CDR2 SVGIG (reference sequence). This chain's CDR3 is CAWSVGQAQYF. As DNA, the CDR3 is TGTGCCTGGAGTGTAGGACAGGCCCAGTACTTC.

This chain connects TRBV6-1 to TRBJ2-7, with unresolved D. Trimming took off 1 base at V and 5 bases at J, with 9 bases between the two ends. The CDR3 is made up of 13 amino acids. Germline V lookup: CDR1 MNHNS, CDR2 SASEGT. CDR3 nucleotides: TGTGCCAGCAGTGAAGTAATGGGGAACGAGCAGTACTTC. Translating gives CASSEVMGNEQYF.

The count of this clone is one. The chain recombines TRBV11-2 with TRBJ2-3; D is unresolved. The germline CDR1 and CDR2 sequences are SGHAT and FQNNGV. V was pared by 3 bases and J by 1 base, with 5 bases between. This CDR3 spans 13 amino acids. The CDR3 nucleotides are TGTGCCAGCAGCTTTTTCGGCACAGATACGCAGTATTTT. Protein sequence: CASSFFGTDTQYF. The complete variable domain, with remaining parts taken from reference TRBV11-2 and TRBJ2-3, reads EAGVAQSPRYKIIEKRQSVAFWCNPISGHATLYWYQQILGQGPKLLIQFQNNGVVDDSQLPKDRFSAERLKGVDSTLKIQPAKLEDSAVYLCASSFFGTDTQYFGPGTRLTVL.

This chain connects TRBV14 to TRBJ1-5; TRBD1 aligns across 7 bases. Per the germline V gene, CDR1 is SGHDN and CDR2 is FVKESK. V lost 2 bases and J lost 1; bases outside the gene matches: 8. The CDR3 loop spans 17 amino acids. DNA for the CDR3: TGTGCCAGCAGCCAAAGGGGGACAGATTTAAGCAATCAGCCCCAGCATTTT. Protein product: CASSQRGTDLSNQPQHF.

This clone came up once. V usage is TRBV5-6 and J usage is TRBJ2-5, with D perhaps matching TRBD1 or TRBD2 (6 bases each). CDR1 is SGHDT and CDR2 is YYEEEE in the germline V gene. Trimming pared 0 bases from V and 4 bases from J, leaving 10 bases between. The length of the CDR3 is 14 residues. DNA for the CDR3: TGTGCCAGCAGCTTGGTGGGGGGCCCAGAGACCCAGTACTTC. Translating gives CASSLVGGPETQYF.

This clone appeared a few times. The rearrangement links TRBV29-1 to TRBJ2-7, with 7 bases fitting TRBD1. V was pared by 6 bases and J by 3 bases, with 2 bases of the junction left unmatched. The germline CDR1 and CDR2 sequences are SQVTM and ANQGSEA. The CDR3 is made up of 11 amino acids. The CDR3 nucleotides are TGCAGCGTCAACAGGGGCTACGAGCAGTACTTC. Its translation: CSVNRGYEQYF.

For this clone: Other nucleotide sequences from this sample produce the same CDR3. J is TRBJ2-3 and V is TRBV7-9; 9 nucleotides align to TRBD1. This CDR3 region has 15 residues. Germline V gene sequence: CDR1 SEHNR, CDR2 FQNEAQ (reference sequence). With 2 bases clipped from V and 3 bases from J, the junction kept 3 bases outside the gene matches. CDR3 region: CASSLRQGVTDTQYF. CDR3 nucleotides: TGTGCCAGCAGCTTAAGACAGGGGGTTACAGATACGCAGTATTTT. The complete variable domain, with remaining parts taken from reference TRBV7-9 and TRBJ2-3, reads DTGVSQNPRHKITKRGQNVTFRCDPISEHNRLYWYRQTLGQGPEFLTYFQNEAQLEKSRLLSDRFSAERPKGSFSTLEIQRTEQGDSAMYLCASSLRQGVTDTQYFGPGTRLTVL.

This chain uses TRBV30 with TRBJ1-6; maybe TRBD1 (6 bases). The CDR3 consists of 13 residues. CDR1 is GTSNPN, CDR2 SVGIG, per germline (reference sequence). Trimming shortened V by 5 bases and J by 7 bases, and 12 bases separated the two germline ends. DNA for the CDR3: TGTGCCTGGGAAACGGGGGGCAATTCACCCCTCCACTTT. This translates into CAWETGGNSPLHF. The full variable domain, completed using reference TRBV30 and TRBJ1-6, is SQTIHQWPATLVQPVGSPLSLECTVEGTSNPNLYWYRQAAGRGLQLLFYSVGIGQISSEVPQNLSASRPQDRQFILSSKKLLLSDSGFYLCAWETGGNSPLHFGNGTRLTVT.

The chain combines TRBV4-3 with TRBJ1-2; TRBD1 agrees at 9 bases. The J segment lost 4 bases and the V segment lost 4 bases, leaving 7 bases of the junction unmatched. From germline, CDR1 is LGHNA and CDR2 YSLEER. The CDR3 is 15 amino acids. In DNA form, the CDR3 reads TGCGCCAGCAGCCCCACGACAGGGGGACCCTATGGCTACACCTTC. Residues: CASSPTTGGPYGYTF.

This chain links TRBV12-5 with TRBJ2-2, with TRBD1 matching over 10 bases. Germline CDR1 is LGHNT and CDR2 is FRNRAP. V dropped 2 bases and J dropped 3; count of bases not matched to a gene: 15. This CDR3 contains 20 residues. Here the CDR3 DNA reads TGTGCTAGTGGTTTGCCCAAAACTGAACCGGGACAGGGGTACACCGGGGAGCTGTTTTTT. This encodes CASGLPKTEPGQGYTGELFF.

This clone has only one observation. The V gene is TRBV30, the J gene TRBJ2-7; D gene unclear. The CDR3 covers 14 residues. V gave up 0 bases and J gave up 0 bases, with 9 bases separating them. CDR1 and CDR2 (germline): GTSNPN, SVGIG (reference sequence). CDR3 protein: CAWSVLPLSYEQYF. As DNA, the CDR3 is TGTGCCTGGAGTGTACTCCCGCTCTCCTACGAGCAGTACTTC.

This clone has a single count. This chain joins TRBV7-9 and TRBJ2-5; D may be TRBD2 (6 bases). Trimming stripped 5 bases from V and 2 bases from J, with 12 bases between. CDR3 size: 14 residues. The germline V gene has CDR1 SEHNR and CDR2 FQNEAQ (reference sequence). The CDR3 reads CASSSTSWQETQYF. CDR3 DNA sequence: TGTGCCAGCAGCAGCACTAGCTGGCAAGAGACCCAGTACTTC.

This CDR3 reads CSVGTGTGGGEQYF. In DNA form, the CDR3 reads TGCAGCGTAGGAACCGGGACAGGGGGGGGAGAGCAGTACTTC. The rearrangement joins TRBV29-1 to TRBJ2-7; 11 bases align to TRBD1. The CDR3 consists of 14 residues. The V and J ends lost 6 bases and 7 bases, in that order; junction bases with no gene match: 11. Germline V lookup: CDR1 SQVTM, CDR2 ANQGSEA.